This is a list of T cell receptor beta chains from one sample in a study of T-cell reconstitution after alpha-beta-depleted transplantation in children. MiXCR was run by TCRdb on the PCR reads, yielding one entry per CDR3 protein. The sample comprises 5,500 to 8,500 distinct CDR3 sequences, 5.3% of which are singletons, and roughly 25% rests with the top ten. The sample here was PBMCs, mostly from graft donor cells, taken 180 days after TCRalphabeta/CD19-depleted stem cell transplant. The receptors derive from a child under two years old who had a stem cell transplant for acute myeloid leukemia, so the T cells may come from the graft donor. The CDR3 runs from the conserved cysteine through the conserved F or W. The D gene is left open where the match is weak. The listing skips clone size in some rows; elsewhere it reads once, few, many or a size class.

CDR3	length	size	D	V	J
CASGGGNQPQHF	12	-	-	TRBV28	TRBJ1-5
CASSLSAPGQGEQYF	15	many	TRBD1	TRBV7-2	TRBJ2-7
CASSYSTGANYGYTF	15	many	-	TRBV6-5	TRBJ1-2
CSARDRLSGRRGQETQYF	18	many	TRBD2	TRBV20-1	TRBJ2-5
CSASDGSSYEQYF	13	many	-	TRBV20-1	TRBJ2-7
CASSFSGLGYEQYF	14	many	TRBD2	TRBV7-9	TRBJ2-7
CASSLGPLGTTPPYEQYF	18	many	-	TRBV5-1	TRBJ2-7
CATSRDLGVYNEQFF	15	many	-	TRBV15	TRBJ2-1
CASKRGWQETQYF	13	medium-sized	TRBD2	TRBV12-3/TRBV12-4	TRBJ2-5
CASSPGTVPNYEQYF	15	many	TRBD1	TRBV4-1	TRBJ2-7
CSATLANPAYEQYF	14	many	-	TRBV20-1	TRBJ2-7
CASSPPAGDTGELFF	15	many	TRBD2	TRBV5-1	TRBJ2-2
CASSLGGQDHQPQHF	15	-	-	TRBV7-8	TRBJ1-5
CASSQDHATQYF	12	medium-sized	-	TRBV4-3	TRBJ2-3
CASGLGSADQKNIQYF	16	many	-	TRBV12-5	TRBJ2-4
CASSPGTSGRASDTQYF	17	many	TRBD2	TRBV7-3	TRBJ2-3
CSARGLAGGPTYEQYF	16	many	TRBD2	TRBV20-1	TRBJ2-7
CASSQGSGGPFTDTQYF	17	medium-sized	-	TRBV4-1	TRBJ2-3
CASTMDPAGGAADTQYF	17	-	TRBD2	TRBV3-1	TRBJ2-3
CASSLGLAGPNNNEQFF	17	-	TRBD2	TRBV5-4	TRBJ2-1
CASSLTQTGGYEQFF	15	medium-sized	TRBD1	TRBV7-2	TRBJ2-1
CASSPWTSGGYEQYF	15	-	TRBD2	TRBV9	TRBJ2-7
CASSQEGKQGWYEQYF	16	medium-sized	-	TRBV4-1	TRBJ2-7